This is a list of T cell receptor beta chains from one sample in a study of cytomegalovirus exposure and HLA in healthy donors. Clones were sequenced by immunoSEQ multiplex PCR, and TCRdb holds only the in-frame ones, with some missing. In all, the sample yields 90,000 to 130,000 clones. The sequenced sample was PBMCs. Receptor source: a young man in good health and CMV-seronegative. Both conserved end residues are part of each CDR3. The D gene is left open where the match is weak.

>TRBD2|TRBV5-4
CASSDDQRGGRETQYF
>NA|TRBV4-1
CASSQPGVNTEAFF
>TRBD1|TRBV2
CASRGQGFSPLHF
>TRBD1|TRBV28
CASGTHRGRAGAKNIQYF
>NA|TRBV15
CATSRDSGWEQYF
>NA|TRBV6-1
CASSEAQASYEQYF
>NA|TRBV7-2
CASSRQLNYGYTF
>TRBD1|TRBV11-3
CASSPLGGGQGAYNSPLHF
>NA|TRBV18
CASQGTPGTEAFF
>TRBD1|TRBV6-4
CASSESGTGYGYGYTF
>NA|TRBV5-4
CASSSTGTLNSPLHF
>NA|TRBV28
CASSSGEGTISPRGYTF
>NA|TRBV18
CASSPKPGSRNEQFF
>TRBD1|TRBV4-3
CASSQDGGQGFNEQFF
>TRBD1|TRBV29-1
CSVEVDRGLNTGELFF
>NA|TRBV5-1
CASSLGSGGGLDYGYTF
>TRBD1|TRBV5-4
CASSSGQGWGGYTF
>NA|TRBV11-2
CASSFRENSPLHF
>TRBD1|TRBV16
CASSQSGQIGEKLFF
>TRBD1|TRBV9
CASSVGTGKNTIYF
>NA|TRBV9
CASSEVAGTTDTQYF
>NA|TRBV7-2
CASSLGSRGANTEAFF
>TRBD1|TRBV5-1
CASSFVQGARYEQYF
>NA|TRBV5-1
CASSLQGMNTEAFF
>NA|TRBV28
CASSLSDTDTQYF
>TRBD2|TRBV7-8
CASSLEKDTSDETQYF
>NA|TRBV29-1
CSVGHGRARGHEQYF
>TRBD1|TRBV7-9
CASSSTTGQGALTDTQYF
>NA|TRBV5-1
CASSLGAGNTEAFF
>NA|TRBV11-2
CASSLRQGITEAFF
>NA|TRBV5-4
CASSPQGPNYGYTF
>NA|TRBV18
CASSPRSTGPNTEAFF
>NA|TRBV27
CASAGQMNTEAFF